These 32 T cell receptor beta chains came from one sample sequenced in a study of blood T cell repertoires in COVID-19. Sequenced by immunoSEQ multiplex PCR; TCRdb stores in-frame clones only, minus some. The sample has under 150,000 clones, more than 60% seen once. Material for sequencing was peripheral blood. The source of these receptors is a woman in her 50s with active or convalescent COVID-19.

CDR3 sequence reads: CASSFIAGALYEQYF. CDR3 nucleotide sequence: TGTGCCAGCAGCTTCATAGCGGGGGCCCTCTACGAGCAGTACTTC. The chain couples TRBV11-3 to TRBJ2-7, with TRBD2 matching 9 bases. This CDR3 spans 15 amino acids. V was pared by 3 bases and J by 3 bases, with 6 bases of the junction left unmatched. The germline CDR1 and CDR2 sequences are SGHNT and YENEEA.

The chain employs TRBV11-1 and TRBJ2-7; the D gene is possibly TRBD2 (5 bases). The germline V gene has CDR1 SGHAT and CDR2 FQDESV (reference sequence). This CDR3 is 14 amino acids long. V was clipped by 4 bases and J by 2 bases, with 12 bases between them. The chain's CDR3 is CASSYGMDAYEQYF. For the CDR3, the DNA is TGTGCCAGCAGCTACGGGATGGACGCCTACGAGCAGTACTTC.

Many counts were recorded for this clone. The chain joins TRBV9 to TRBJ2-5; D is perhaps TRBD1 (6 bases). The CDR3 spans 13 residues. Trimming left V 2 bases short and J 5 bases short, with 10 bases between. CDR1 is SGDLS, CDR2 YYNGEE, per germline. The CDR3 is CASSVTGYETQYF. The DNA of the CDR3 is TGTGCCAGCAGCGTTACAGGGTATGAGACCCAGTACTTC.

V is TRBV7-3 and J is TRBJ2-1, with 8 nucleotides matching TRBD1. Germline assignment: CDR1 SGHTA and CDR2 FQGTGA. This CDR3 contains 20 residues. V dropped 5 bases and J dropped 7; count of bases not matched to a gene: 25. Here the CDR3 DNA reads TGTGCCAGCAGCCCCAAAGGACAGGGATGGCTTCACACAGGTGGTAATGAGCAGTTCTTC. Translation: CASSPKGQGWLHTGGNEQFF.

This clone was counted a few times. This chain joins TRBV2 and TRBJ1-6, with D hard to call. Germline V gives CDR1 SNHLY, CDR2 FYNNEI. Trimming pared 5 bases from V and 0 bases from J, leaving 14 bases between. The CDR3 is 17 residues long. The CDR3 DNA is TGTGCCAGCAGTTATCCCCCAGGTACCTCCTATAATTCACCCCTCCACTTT. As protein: CASSYPPGTSYNSPLHF.

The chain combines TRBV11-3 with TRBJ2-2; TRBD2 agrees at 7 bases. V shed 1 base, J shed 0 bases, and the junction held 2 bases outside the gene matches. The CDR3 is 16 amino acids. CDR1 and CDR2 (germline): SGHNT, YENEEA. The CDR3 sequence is CASSLGAGSNTGELFF. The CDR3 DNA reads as TGTGCCAGCAGCTTAGGAGCGGGGTCGAACACCGGGGAGCTGTTTTTT.

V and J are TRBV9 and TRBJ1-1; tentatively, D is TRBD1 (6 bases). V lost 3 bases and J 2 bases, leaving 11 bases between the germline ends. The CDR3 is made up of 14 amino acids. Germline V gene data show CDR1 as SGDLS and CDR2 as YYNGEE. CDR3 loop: CASSARQVNTEAFF. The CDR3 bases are TGTGCCAGCAGCGCAAGACAGGTTAACACTGAAGCTTTCTTT.

The DNA of the CDR3 is TGTGCCAGCACCCAGGGGGCGGCAACTAATGAAAAACTGTTTTTT. Translation: CASTQGAATNEKLFF. J is TRBJ1-4 and V is TRBV5-5, with 8 bases aligning to TRBD1. CDR3 size: 15 residues. CDR1 and CDR2 from the germline V gene are SGHKS and YYEKEE (reference sequence). J was trimmed by 0 bases and V by 6 bases; bases with no gene match: 4.

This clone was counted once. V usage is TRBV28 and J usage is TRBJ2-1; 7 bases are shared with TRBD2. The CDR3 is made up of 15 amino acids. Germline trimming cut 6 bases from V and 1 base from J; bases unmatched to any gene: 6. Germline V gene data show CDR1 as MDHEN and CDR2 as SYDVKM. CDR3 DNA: TGTGCCAGCAGCCTGGGGGGAGGGTCCTACAATGAGCAGTTCTTC. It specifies CASSLGGGSYNEQFF.

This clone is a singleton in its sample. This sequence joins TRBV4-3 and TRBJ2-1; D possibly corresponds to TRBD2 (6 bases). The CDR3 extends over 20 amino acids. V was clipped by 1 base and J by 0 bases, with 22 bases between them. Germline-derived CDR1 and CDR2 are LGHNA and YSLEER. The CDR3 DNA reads TGCGCCAGCAGCCAAGCATGGGGCGGAGGGCTTTTTAGCTCCTACAATGAGCAGTTCTTC. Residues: CASSQAWGGGLFSSYNEQFF.

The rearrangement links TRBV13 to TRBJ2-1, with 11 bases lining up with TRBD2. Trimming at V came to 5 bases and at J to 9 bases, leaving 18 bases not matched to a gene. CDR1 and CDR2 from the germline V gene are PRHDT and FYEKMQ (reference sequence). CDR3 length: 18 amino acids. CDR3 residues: CASSRAGTSGHTWGEQFF. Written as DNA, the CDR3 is TGTGCCAGCAGCCGGGCCGGGACTAGCGGCCACACGTGGGGTGAGCAGTTCTTC.

CDR3 nucleotide sequence: TGTGCCAGCACCCTCAGACAGGGCGACTATGGCTACACCTTC. Its protein is CASTLRQGDYGYTF. The chain combines TRBV2 with TRBJ1-2, with 7 nucleotides matching TRBD1. CDR3 length equals 14 residues. Trimming at V came to 7 bases and at J to 3 bases, leaving 8 bases not matched to a gene. Looked up from germline, CDR1 is SNHLY and CDR2 is FYNNEI. The full variable domain, rest sourced from reference TRBV2 and TRBJ1-2, is EPEVTQTPSHQVTQMGQEVILRCVPISNHLYFYWYRQILGQKVEFLVSFYNNEISEKSEIFDDQFSVERPDGSNFTLKIRSTKLEDSAMYFCASTLRQGDYGYTFGSGTRLTVV.

The chain's CDR3 is CASSTQTSGGATSYEQYF. CDR3 nucleotide sequence: TGTGCCAGTAGTACCCAGACTAGCGGGGGGGCTACATCCTACGAGCAGTACTTC. The gene calls are TRBV19 and TRBJ2-7; 14 bases are a match to TRBD2. From germline, CDR1 is LNHDA and CDR2 SQIVND (reference sequence). The trim removed 4 bases at V and 1 base at J, leaving 9 bases unmatched. This CDR3 is built from 18 residues.

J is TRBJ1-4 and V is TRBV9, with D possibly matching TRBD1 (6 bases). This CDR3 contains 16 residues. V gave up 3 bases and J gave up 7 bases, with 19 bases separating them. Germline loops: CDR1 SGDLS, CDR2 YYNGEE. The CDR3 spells CASSATGSPAGEKLFF. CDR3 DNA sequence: TGTGCCAGCAGCGCCACAGGGAGCCCGGCGGGTGAAAAACTGTTTTTT.

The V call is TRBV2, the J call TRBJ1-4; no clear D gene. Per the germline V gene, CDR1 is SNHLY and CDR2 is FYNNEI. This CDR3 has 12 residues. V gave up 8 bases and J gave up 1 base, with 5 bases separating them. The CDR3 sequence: CASRLTNEKLFF. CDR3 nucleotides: TGTGCCAGCCGGTTAACTAATGAAAAACTGTTTTTT.

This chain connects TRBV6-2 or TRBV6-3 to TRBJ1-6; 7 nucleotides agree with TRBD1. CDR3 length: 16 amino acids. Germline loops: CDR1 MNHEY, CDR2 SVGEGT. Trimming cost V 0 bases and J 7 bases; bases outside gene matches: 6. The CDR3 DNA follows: TGTGCCAGCAGTTACTCCTTGGGACAGCTCAATTCACCCCTCCACTTT. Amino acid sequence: CASSYSLGQLNSPLHF.

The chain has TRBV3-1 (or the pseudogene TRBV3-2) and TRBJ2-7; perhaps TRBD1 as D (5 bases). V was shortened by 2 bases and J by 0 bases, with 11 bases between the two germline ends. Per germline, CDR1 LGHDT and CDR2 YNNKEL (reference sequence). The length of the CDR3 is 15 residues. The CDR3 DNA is TGTGCCAGCAGCCAAAGGGGCGGAACCTCCTACGAGCAGTACTTC. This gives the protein CASSQRGGTSYEQYF.

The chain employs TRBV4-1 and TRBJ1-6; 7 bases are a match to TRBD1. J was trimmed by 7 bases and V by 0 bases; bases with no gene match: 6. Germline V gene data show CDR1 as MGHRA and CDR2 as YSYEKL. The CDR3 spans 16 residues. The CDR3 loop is CASSQERDRQNSPLHF. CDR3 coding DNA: TGCGCCAGCAGCCAAGAAAGGGACAGACAAAATTCACCCCTCCACTTT.

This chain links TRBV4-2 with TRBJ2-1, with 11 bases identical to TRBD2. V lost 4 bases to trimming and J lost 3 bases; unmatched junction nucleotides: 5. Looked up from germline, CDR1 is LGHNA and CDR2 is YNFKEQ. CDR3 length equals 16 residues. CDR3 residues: CASSRAGTSGYNEQFF. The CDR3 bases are TGTGCCAGCAGCCGAGCCGGGACTAGCGGCTACAATGAGCAGTTCTTC.

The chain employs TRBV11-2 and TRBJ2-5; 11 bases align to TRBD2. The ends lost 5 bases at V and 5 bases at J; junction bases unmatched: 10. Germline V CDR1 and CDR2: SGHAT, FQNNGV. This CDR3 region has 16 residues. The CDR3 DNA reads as TGTGCCAGCAGCACAACGACTAGCGGGACTGGGGAGACCCAGTACTTC. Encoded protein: CASSTTTSGTGETQYF. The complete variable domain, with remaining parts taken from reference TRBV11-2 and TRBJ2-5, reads EAGVAQSPRYKIIEKRQSVAFWCNPISGHATLYWYQQILGQGPKLLIQFQNNGVVDDSQLPKDRFSAERLKGVDSTLKIQPAKLEDSAVYLCASSTTTSGTGETQYFGPGTRLLVL.

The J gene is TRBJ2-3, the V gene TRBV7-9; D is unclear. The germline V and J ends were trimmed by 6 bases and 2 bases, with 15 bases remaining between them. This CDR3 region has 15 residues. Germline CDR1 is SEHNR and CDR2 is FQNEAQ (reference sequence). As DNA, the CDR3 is TGTGCCAGCAGTTCTACCACCACCACCACAGATACGCAGTATTTT. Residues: CASSSTTTTTDTQYF.

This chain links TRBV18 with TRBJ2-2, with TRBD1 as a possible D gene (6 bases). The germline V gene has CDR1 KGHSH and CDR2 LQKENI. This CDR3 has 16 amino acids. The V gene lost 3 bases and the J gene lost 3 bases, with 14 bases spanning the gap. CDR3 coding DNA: TGTGCCAGCTCACCCCAACAGGGTCGGTACACCGGGGAGCTGTTTTTT. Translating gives CASSPQQGRYTGELFF.

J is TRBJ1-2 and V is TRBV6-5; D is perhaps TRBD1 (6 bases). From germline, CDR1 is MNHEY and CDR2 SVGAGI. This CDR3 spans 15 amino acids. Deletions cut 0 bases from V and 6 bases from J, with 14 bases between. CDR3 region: CASSYSYSRTDGYTF. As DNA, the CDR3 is TGTGCCAGCAGTTACTCTTATTCCCGGACAGATGGCTACACCTTC.

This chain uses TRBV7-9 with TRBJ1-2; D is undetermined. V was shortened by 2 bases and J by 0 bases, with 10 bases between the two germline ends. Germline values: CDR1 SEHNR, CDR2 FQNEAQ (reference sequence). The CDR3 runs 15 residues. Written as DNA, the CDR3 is TGTGCCAGCAGCTTAACAGAGGGAGCTAACTATGGCTACACCTTC. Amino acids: CASSLTEGANYGYTF.

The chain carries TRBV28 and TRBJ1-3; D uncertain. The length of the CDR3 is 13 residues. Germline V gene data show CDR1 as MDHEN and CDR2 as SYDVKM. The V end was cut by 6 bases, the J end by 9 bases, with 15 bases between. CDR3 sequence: CASRLHRESTIYF. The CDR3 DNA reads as TGTGCCAGCAGGTTACATCGGGAAAGCACCATATATTTT. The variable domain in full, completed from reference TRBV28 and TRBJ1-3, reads DVKVTQSSRYLVKRTGEKVFLECVQDMDHENMFWYRQDPGLGLRLIYFSYDVKMKEKGDIPEGYSVSREKKERFSLILESASTNQTSMYLCASRLHRESTIYFGEGSWLTVV.

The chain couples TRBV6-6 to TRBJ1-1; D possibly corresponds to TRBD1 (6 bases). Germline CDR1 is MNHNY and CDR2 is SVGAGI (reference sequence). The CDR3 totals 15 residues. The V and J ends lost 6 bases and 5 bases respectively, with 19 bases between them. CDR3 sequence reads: CASSPPSGGRTEAFF. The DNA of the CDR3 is TGTGCCAGCAGCCCCCCCTCGGGGGGCAGGACTGAAGCTTTCTTT.

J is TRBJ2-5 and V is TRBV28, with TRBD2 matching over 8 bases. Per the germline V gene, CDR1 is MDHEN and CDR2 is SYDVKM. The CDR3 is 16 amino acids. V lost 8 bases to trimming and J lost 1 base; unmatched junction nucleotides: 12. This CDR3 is CASRPAGGALQETQYF. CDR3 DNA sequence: TGTGCCAGCCGCCCCGCCGGGGGGGCCCTCCAAGAGACCCAGTACTTC.

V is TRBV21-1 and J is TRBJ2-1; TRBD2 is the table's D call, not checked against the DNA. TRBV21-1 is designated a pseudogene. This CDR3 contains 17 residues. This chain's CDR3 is CASSKGRGLAGHNEQFF. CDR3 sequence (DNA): TGTGCCAGCAGCAAAGGCAGGGGACTAGCGGGACACAATGAGCAGTTCTTC.

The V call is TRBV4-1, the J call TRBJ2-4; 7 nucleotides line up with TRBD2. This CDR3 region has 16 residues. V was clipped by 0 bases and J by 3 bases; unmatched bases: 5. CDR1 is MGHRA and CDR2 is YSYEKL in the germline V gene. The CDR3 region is CASSQDLSGGKNIQYF. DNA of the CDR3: TGCGCCAGCAGCCAAGATCTATCGGGAGGCAAAAACATTCAGTACTTC.

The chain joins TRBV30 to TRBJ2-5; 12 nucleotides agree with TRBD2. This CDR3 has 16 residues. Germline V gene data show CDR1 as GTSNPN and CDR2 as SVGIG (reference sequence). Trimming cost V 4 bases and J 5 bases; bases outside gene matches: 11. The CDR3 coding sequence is TGTGCCTGGATCCGGCTAGCGGGAGGGCTAATGGAGACCCAGTACTTC. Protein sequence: CAWIRLAGGLMETQYF.

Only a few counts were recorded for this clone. The CDR3 protein is CASSFGGAPNTEAFF. CDR3 DNA: TGTGCCAGCAGCTTCGGGGGGGCCCCAAACACTGAAGCTTTCTTT. The rearrangement uses TRBV7-9 and TRBJ1-1; D may be TRBD1 (6 bases). The CDR3 covers 15 residues. The germline V and J ends were trimmed by 3 bases and 2 bases, with 13 bases remaining between them. Germline V gives CDR1 SEHNR, CDR2 FQNEAQ (reference sequence).

CDR3 region: CATSRTHKGPKYDQPQHF. CDR3 nucleotide sequence: TGTGCCACCAGCCGAACCCACAAGGGGCCCAAGTACGATCAGCCCCAGCATTTT. The V gene is TRBV24-1, the J gene TRBJ1-5, with D perhaps TRBD1 (5 bases). The CDR3 runs 18 residues. CDR1 and CDR2 from the germline V gene are KGHDR and SFDVKD. The V end was cut by 7 bases, the J end by 5 bases, with 26 bases between.